These 8 T cell receptor beta chains were all obtained from the same sample, sequenced in a study of blood T cell repertoires in COVID-19. Clones were read by immunoSEQ multiplex PCR, and TCRdb kept only the in-frame ones, dropping some. The table shows 170,000 or so clones, with 85% to 90% occurring only once. Specimen: peripheral blood. All receptors derive from a man aged 40-49 years with active or convalescent COVID-19.

CDR3 sequence reads: CASSPGGGSMNTEAFF. CDR3 in DNA: TGTGCCAGCAGCCCCGGGGGGGGGAGTATGAACACTGAAGCTTTCTTT. The chain is built from TRBV9 and TRBJ1-1; maybe TRBD1 (5 bases). The germline V gene encodes CDR1 SGDLS and CDR2 YYNGEE. This CDR3 has 16 amino acids. V was trimmed by 4 bases and J by 0 bases, leaving 16 bases between them.

This clone was seen only a few times. The V gene is TRBV7-2, the J gene TRBJ2-5; 8 bases fit TRBD1. This CDR3 spans 12 amino acids. Germline CDR1 and CDR2: SGHTA and FQGNSA. Germline trimming cut 6 bases from V and 5 bases from J; bases unmatched to any gene: 2. The CDR3, as DNA: TGTGCCAGCAGACACAGGGGGGAGACCCAGTACTTC. Encoded protein: CASRHRGETQYF.

The J gene is TRBJ2-3, the V gene TRBV30; no clear D gene. Per the germline V gene, CDR1 is GTSNPN and CDR2 is SVGIG (reference sequence). The CDR3 covers 12 residues. V was clipped by 0 bases and J by 11 bases, with 12 bases between them. This CDR3 is CAWSVSRYRQYF. The CDR3 DNA is TGTGCCTGGAGTGTTAGTAGATATAGGCAGTATTTT.

The chain joins TRBV11-3 to TRBJ2-3, with 13 bases aligning to TRBD2. The CDR3 totals 18 residues. After removal of 1 base from V and 3 bases from J, the junction contained 7 bases not matched to a gene. Germline V gene sequence: CDR1 SGHNT, CDR2 YENEEA. CDR3 nucleotides: TGTGCCAGCAGCTTAGGAACTAGCGGGGGGGCCGTTACAGATACGCAGTATTTT. This encodes CASSLGTSGGAVTDTQYF.

The genes are TRBV6-4 and TRBJ2-5; 8 bases match TRBD1. The CDR3 contains 16 residues. V lost 8 bases, J lost 3 bases, and 14 bases stayed unmatched. Germline V gene sequence: CDR1 MRHNA, CDR2 SNTAGT. CDR3 DNA: TGTGCCAGCTCCTTAACTTGGACAGGGTCCAAAGAGACCCAGTACTTC. Its translation is CASSLTWTGSKETQYF.

The chain links TRBV19 to TRBJ1-1, with a weak D call TRBD1 (5 bases). The CDR3 is 14 residues long. Germline V gene lookup returns CDR1 LNHDA and CDR2 SQIVND (reference sequence). The ends were cut back, 7 bases at V and 1 base at J, with 13 bases in the middle. CDR3 bases: TGTGCCAGTAAAGAGGGGCGGGAGAACACTGAAGCTTTCTTT. Its protein product is CASKEGRENTEAFF. Based on the CDR3 plus reference TRBV19 and TRBJ1-1, the full variable domain is DGGITQSPKYLFRKEGQNVTLSCEQNLNHDAMYWYRQDPGQGLRLIYYSQIVNDFQKGDIAEGYSVSREKKESFPLTVTSAQKNPTAFYLCASKEGRENTEAFFGQGTRLTVV.

V gene TRBV24-1 combines with J gene TRBJ2-5, with D possibly matching TRBD1 (6 bases). V dropped 1 base and J dropped 3 bases, with 17 bases sitting between them. Germline CDR1 reads KGHDR; CDR2 reads SFDVKD. The CDR3 has 17 amino acids. In nucleotides, the CDR3 is TGTGCCACCAGTGATTTCGGGACGGGACAAGGGGAAGAGACCCAGTACTTC. The encoded protein is CATSDFGTGQGEETQYF.

The CDR3 DNA reads as TGTGCCAGTACCTGGACAGTCGGAACTGAAGCTTTCTTT. Protein sequence: CASTWTVGTEAFF. The V call is TRBV19, the J call TRBJ1-1, with TRBD1 as a possible D gene (6 bases). CDR1 and CDR2 (germline): LNHDA, SQIVND (reference sequence). Trimming removed 7 bases from V and 5 bases from J, with 14 bases in between. The length of the CDR3 is 13 residues.